The 4 T cell receptor beta chains below all came from one sample that was sequenced in a study of cytomegalovirus exposure and HLA in healthy donors. Use of 60 Vbeta and 13 Jbeta primers characterized the PCR. Here immunoSEQ multiplex PCR was the method, and the copy in TCRdb shows in-frame clones only, minus some. Among about 110,000 clones listed, approximately 84% were seen once. The material sequenced was PBMCs. Receptors were obtained from a man aged 30 to 45 in good health and CMV-seronegative.

This clone was observed a handful of times. The chain is built from TRBV4-1 and TRBJ2-7; D is unresolved. This CDR3 contains 16 residues. Germline V gives CDR1 MGHRA, CDR2 YSYEKL. Trimming cost V 2 bases and J 0 bases, with 14 bases left between them. The DNA of the CDR3 is TGCGCCAGCAGCCAACTCATTACGGTTAGCTCCTACGAGCAGTACTTC. Translated: CASSQLITVSSYEQYF.

This clone was observed a handful of times. This chain joins TRBV29-1 and TRBJ2-1; tentative D call: TRBD2 (5 bases). Germline lookup yields CDR1 SQVTM and CDR2 ANQGSEA. CDR3 length equals 16 residues. V was cut by 0 bases and J by 4 bases, with 16 bases left in between. The CDR3 reads CSVEDSRAGKYNEQFF. The CDR3 DNA follows: TGCAGCGTTGAAGATTCGCGCGCGGGCAAGTACAATGAGCAGTTCTTC.

V usage is TRBV4-1 and J usage is TRBJ2-3; 10 bases fit TRBD2. Trimming cost V 1 base and J 0 bases; bases outside gene matches: 7. CDR3 length: 18 amino acids. The germline CDR1 and CDR2 sequences are MGHRA and YSYEKL. The DNA of the CDR3 is TGCGCCAGCAGCCAAGGAGGGGCTAGCGGGGGTAGCACAGATACGCAGTATTTT. Amino acids: CASSQGGASGGSTDTQYF.

The V gene is TRBV7-8, the J gene TRBJ2-7; 9 bases are a match to TRBD1. The CDR3 consists of 14 residues. Trimming removed 1 base from V and 4 bases from J; junction bases left unmatched: 2. CDR1 SGHVS and CDR2 FQNEAQ come from the germline V gene. CDR3 residues: CASSLGDRGYEQYF. The CDR3 nucleotides are TGTGCCAGCAGCTTAGGAGACAGGGGGTACGAGCAGTACTTC.